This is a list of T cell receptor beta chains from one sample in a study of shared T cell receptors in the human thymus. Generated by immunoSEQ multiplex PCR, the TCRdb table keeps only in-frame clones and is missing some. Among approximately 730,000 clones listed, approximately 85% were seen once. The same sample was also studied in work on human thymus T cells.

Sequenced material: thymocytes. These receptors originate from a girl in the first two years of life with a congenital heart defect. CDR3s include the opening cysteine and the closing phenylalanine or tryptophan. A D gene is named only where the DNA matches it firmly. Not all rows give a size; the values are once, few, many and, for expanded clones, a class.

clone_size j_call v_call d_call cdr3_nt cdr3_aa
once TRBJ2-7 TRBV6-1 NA TGTGCCAGCTGGCAAGGGGATCTGGGCTACGAGCAGTACTTC CASWQGDLGYEQYF
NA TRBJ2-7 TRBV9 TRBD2 TGTGCCAGCAGCCTTAGCGGGACCTACGAGCAGTACTTC CASSLSGTYEQYF
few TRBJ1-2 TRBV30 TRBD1 TGTGCCTGGAACCTCGACAGGGGGTCTTTCACGGATGGCTACACCTTC CAWNLDRGSFTDGYTF
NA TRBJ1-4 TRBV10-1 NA TGCGCCAGCAGTGAGTCGAGGAAAGAAAATGAATGGAAACTGTTTTTT CASSESRKENEWKLFF
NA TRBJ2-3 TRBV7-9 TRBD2 TGTGCCAGCAGTTCTAGACTAGCGGGGGGCACAGATACGCAGTATTTT CASSSRLAGGTDTQYF
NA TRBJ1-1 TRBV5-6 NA TGTGCCAGCAGCGCAAGGGGAAACACTGAAGCTTTCTTT CASSARGNTEAFF
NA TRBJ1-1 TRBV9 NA TGTGCCAGCAAAGTCGGAGGGGCTGAAGCTTTCTTT CASKVGGAEAFF
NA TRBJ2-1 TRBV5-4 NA TGTGCCAGCAGCTTGGGCGGGATGGCCCCCTACAATGAGCAGTTCTTC CASSLGGMAPYNEQFF
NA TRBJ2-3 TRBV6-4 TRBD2 TGTGCCAGCGGCGGGGGGGAAACAGATACGCAGTATTTT CASGGGETDTQYF
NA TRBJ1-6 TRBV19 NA TGTGCCAGTAGTATCGGCAGGCCCAATTCACCCCTCCACTTT CASSIGRPNSPLHF
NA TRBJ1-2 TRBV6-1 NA TGTGCCAGCATCTCGGTGGGGCAGGATGGCTACACCTTC CASISVGQDGYTF
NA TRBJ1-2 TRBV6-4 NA TGTGCCAGCAGTGACTCGAAGCTTTCCGGGAACTATGGCTACACCTTC CASSDSKLSGNYGYTF
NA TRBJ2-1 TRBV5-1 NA TGCGCCAGCAGCTTGGGGCAGGGAAGATCCTACAATGAGCAGTTCTTC CASSLGQGRSYNEQFF
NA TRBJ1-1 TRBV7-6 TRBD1 TGTGCCAGCAGCCTTAATCAGGGGGTAGGCACTGAAGCTTTCTTT CASSLNQGVGTEAFF
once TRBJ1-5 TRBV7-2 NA TGTGCCAGCAGCTTCCTAGGGGGCAATCAGCCCCAGCATTTT CASSFLGGNQPQHF
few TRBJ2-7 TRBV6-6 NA TGTGCCAGCAGCGGCAAAGGACACAAACGCTCCTACGAGCAGTACTTC CASSGKGHKRSYEQYF
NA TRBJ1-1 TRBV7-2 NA TGTGCCAGCAGCTTTCCAGGACAGTCGTCCACTGAAGCTTTCTTT CASSFPGQSSTEAFF
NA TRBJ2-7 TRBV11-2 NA TGTGCCAGCAGCTCCCGTCCCTCCTACGAGCAGTACTTC CASSSRPSYEQYF
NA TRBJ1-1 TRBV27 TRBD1 TGTGCCAGCAGTTTCCTTTCTCCCAAGACAGGGGGCCCGGCCGGGGGAGCTTTCTTT CASSFLSPKTGGPAGGAFF
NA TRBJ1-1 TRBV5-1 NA TGCGCCAGCAGCCACGACAGGTATAACACTGAAGCTTTCTTT CASSHDRYNTEAFF
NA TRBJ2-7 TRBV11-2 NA TGTGCCAGCAGCTTAGATCGGGTATTGGACAGCGTACCCTACGAGCAGTACTTC CASSLDRVLDSVPYEQYF
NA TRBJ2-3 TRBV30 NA TGTGCCTGGAGCTCGCAGACTAAGCTTGCGCAGTATTTT CAWSSQTKLAQYF
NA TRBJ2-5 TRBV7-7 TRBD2 TGTGCTAGCAGCTTAGGGGGACTAGCGGGGCAAGAGACCCAGTACTTC CASSLGGLAGQETQYF
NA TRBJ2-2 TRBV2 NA TGTGCCAGCAGAATAGAGGGTCTGGTGGTAGGGGAGCTGTTTTTT CASRIEGLVVGELFF
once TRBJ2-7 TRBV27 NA TGTGCCAGCAGTTTATCGAGGCAGCCCTACGAGCAGTACTTC CASSLSRQPYEQYF
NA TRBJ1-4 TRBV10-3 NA TGTGCCTCAAAGGGGTCTACTTGTGAAAAACTGTTTTTT CASKGSTCEKLFF
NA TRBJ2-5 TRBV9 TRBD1 TGTGCCAGCAGCGTAGTGGTCCCCGGGACAGGGCAAGAGACCCAGTACTTC CASSVVVPGTGQETQYF
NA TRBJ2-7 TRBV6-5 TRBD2 TGTGCCAGCAGTTACGTCGGGGGGGCCCCCTACGAGCAGTACTTC CASSYVGGAPYEQYF
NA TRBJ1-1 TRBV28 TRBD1 TGTGCCAGCAGTCTTCGGACAGGGACCAACACTGAAGCTTTCTTT CASSLRTGTNTEAFF